Detailed here is one TCR beta chain. Its antigen is not identified. TCRdb redid the calling of the 5' RACE reads with MiXCR, one entry per CDR3 protein. The table lists some 65,000 distinct CDR3 sequences, approximately 4.2% of them singletons, with roughly 2.5% in the top ten. This entry comes from a study of neurological immune-mediated disorders. Notes on the study in general: With the multiple sclerosis repertoire cluster, none of the clinical or MRI features showed an association.

Trimming left V 2 bases short and J 0 bases short, with 11 bases between. This CDR3 is built from 15 residues. In germline, CDR1 is SGHRS, CDR2 YFSETQ. This chain joins TRBV5-1 and TRBJ2-5; D may be TRBD1 (5 bases). Sequencing was done on a sample of PBMCs. This TCR derives from a man aged 50-59 years with multiple sclerosis. As DNA, the CDR3 is TGCGCCAGCAGCTTCTTCCAGGGCGACCAAGAGACCCAGTACTTC. Its translation is CASSFFQGDQETQYF.